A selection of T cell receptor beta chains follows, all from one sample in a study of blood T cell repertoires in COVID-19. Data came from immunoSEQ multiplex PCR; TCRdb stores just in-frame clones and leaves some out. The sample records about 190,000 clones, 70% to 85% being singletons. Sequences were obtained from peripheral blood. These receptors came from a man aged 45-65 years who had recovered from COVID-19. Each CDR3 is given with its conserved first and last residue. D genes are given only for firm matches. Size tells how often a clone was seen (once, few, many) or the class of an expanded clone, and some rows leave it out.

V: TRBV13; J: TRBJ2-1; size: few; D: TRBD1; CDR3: CASSPGTGFYNEQFF; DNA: TGTGCCAGCAGCCCCGGGACAGGGTTTTACAATGAGCAGTTCTTC
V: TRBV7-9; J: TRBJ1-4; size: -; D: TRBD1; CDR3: CASSRGSGGQGGEKLFF; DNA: TGTGCCAGCAGCCGGGGCAGCGGGGGACAGGGTGGTGAAAAACTGTTTTTT
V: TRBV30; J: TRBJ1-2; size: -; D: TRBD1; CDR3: CAWSRDRAFLANYGYTF; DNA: TGTGCCTGGAGCCGGGACAGGGCGTTTTTAGCTAACTATGGCTACACCTTC
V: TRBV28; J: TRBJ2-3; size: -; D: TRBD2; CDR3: CASSPPGLPMKTDTQYF; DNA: TGTGCCAGCAGTCCCCCGGGACTACCCATGAAGACAGATACGCAGTATTTT
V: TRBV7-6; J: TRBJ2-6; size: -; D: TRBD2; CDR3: CASSLGLAGLSGANVLTF; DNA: TGTGCCAGCAGCTTAGGGCTAGCGGGCCTCTCTGGGGCCAACGTCCTGACTTTC
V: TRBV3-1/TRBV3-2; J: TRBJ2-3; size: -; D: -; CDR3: CASSRGGWSTDTQYF; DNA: TGTGCCAGCAGTAGGGGGGGGTGGAGCACAGATACGCAGTATTTT
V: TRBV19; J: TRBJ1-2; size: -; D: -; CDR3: CASSNPGNSNYGYTF; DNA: TGTGCCAGTAGTAATCCAGGGAACTCTAACTATGGCTACACCTTC
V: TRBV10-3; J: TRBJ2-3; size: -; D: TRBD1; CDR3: CAISDGTGGTDTQYF; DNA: TGTGCCATCAGTGATGGGACAGGGGGCACAGATACGCAGTATTTT
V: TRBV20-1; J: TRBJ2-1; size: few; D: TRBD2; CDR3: CSASHLLAATYNEQFF; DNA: TGCAGTGCTAGTCATCTCCTAGCGGCTACCTACAATGAGCAGTTCTTC
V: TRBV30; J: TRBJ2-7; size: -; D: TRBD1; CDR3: CAWSVQGLEQYF; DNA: TGTGCCTGGAGTGTACAGGGGCTAGAGCAGTACTTC
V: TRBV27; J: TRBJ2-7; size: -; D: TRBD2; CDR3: CASRFSLAGVGEQYF; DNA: TGTGCCAGCAGATTCTCCCTAGCGGGTGTTGGGGAGCAGTACTTC
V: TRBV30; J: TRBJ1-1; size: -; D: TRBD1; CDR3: CARGFGRGVTEAFF; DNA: TGTGCCCGGGGATTCGGCAGGGGGGTCACTGAAGCTTTCTTT
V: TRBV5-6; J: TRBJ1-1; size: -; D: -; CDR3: CASSLVWGGTEAFF; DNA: TGTGCCAGCAGCTTGGTTTGGGGAGGCACTGAAGCTTTCTTT
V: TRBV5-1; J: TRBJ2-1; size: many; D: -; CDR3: CASSFFGLAGVGQFF; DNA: TGCGCCAGCAGCTTCTTTGGTCTAGCTGGGGTTGGGCAGTTCTTC
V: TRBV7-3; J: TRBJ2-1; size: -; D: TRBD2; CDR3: CASSYLAGAYNEQFF; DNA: TGTGCCAGCAGCTACTTAGCGGGGGCCTACAATGAGCAGTTCTTC
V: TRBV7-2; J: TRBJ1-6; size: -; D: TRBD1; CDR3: CASSPRQGVSSPLHF; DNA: TGTGCCAGCAGCCCCAGACAGGGAGTTAGTTCACCCCTCCACTTT
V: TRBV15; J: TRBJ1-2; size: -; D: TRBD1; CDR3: CATSRDLGQEYGYTF; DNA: TGTGCCACCAGCAGAGATTTAGGACAGGAGTATGGCTACACCTTC
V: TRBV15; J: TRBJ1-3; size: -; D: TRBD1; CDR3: CATSKVGGGNTIYF; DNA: TGTGCCACCAGCAAAGTAGGGGGCGGAAACACCATATATTTT
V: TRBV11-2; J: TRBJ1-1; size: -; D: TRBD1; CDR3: CASSPRQGGGKGDTEAFF; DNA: TGTGCCAGCAGCCCCCGACAGGGGGGTGGTAAAGGGGACACTGAAGCTTTCTTT
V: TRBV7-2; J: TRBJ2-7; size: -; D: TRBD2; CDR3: CASSFRASGEQSYEQYF; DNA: TGTGCCAGCAGCTTTCGGGCTAGCGGGGAGCAATCATACGAGCAGTACTTC
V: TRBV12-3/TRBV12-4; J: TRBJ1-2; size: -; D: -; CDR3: CASSALLYGYTF; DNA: TGTGCCAGCAGCGCACTTCTCTATGGCTACACCTTC
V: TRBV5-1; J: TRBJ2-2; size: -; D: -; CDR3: CASSAVNTGELFF; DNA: TGCGCCAGCAGCGCGGTAAACACCGGGGAGCTGTTTTTT
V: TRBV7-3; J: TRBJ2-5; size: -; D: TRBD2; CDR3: CASSPRGSGVMETQYF; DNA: TGTGCCAGCAGCCCACGGGGTAGCGGGGTGATGGAGACCCAGTACTTC
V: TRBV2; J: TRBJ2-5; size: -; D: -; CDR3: CASRPRIRTAQETQYF; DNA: TGTGCCAGCCGTCCAAGAATACGGACTGCACAAGAGACCCAGTACTTC
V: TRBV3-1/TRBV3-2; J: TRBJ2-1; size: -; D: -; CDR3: CASSRGRSSYNEQFF; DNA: TGTGCCAGCAGCCGGGGGCGGAGCTCCTACAATGAGCAGTTCTTC
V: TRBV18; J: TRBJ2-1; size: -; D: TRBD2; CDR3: CASSPIGLAGDIEQFF; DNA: TGTGCCAGCTCACCAATAGGACTAGCGGGAGACATTGAGCAGTTCTTC
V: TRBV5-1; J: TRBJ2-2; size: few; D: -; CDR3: CASASLQGGTGELFF; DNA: TGCGCCAGCGCTTCATTACAGGGTGGCACCGGGGAGCTGTTTTTT
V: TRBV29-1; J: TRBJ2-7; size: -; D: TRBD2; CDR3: CSVVVAGVEQYF; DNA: TGCAGCGTTGTTGTAGCGGGAGTCGAGCAGTACTTC
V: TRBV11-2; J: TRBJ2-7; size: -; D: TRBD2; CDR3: CASSSAGVGYEQYF; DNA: TGTGCCAGCAGCTCAGCGGGAGTCGGCTACGAGCAGTACTTC
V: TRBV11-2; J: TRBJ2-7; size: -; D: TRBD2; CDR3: CASSKGLAGSYEQYF; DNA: TGTGCCAGCAGCAAAGGACTAGCGGGAAGTTACGAGCAGTACTTC
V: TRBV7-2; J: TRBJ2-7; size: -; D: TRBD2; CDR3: CASSSSGSASYEQYF; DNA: TGTGCCAGCAGCTCCAGCGGGAGTGCCTCCTACGAGCAGTACTTC
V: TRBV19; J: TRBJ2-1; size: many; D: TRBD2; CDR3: CASSLAGGGTEQFF; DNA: TGTGCCAGTAGTCTAGCGGGAGGAGGTACTGAGCAGTTCTTC
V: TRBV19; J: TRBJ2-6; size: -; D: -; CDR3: CASSLTGSGANVLTF; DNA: TGTGCCAGTAGTTTGACAGGTTCTGGGGCCAACGTCCTGACTTTC
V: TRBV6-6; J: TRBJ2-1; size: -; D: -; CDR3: CASSYSEGQGNEQFF; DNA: TGTGCCAGCAGTTACTCGGAGGGCCAGGGCAATGAGCAGTTCTTC
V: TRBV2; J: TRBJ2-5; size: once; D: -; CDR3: CASSEAANQETQYF; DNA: TGTGCCAGCAGTGAAGCAGCTAACCAAGAGACCCAGTACTTC
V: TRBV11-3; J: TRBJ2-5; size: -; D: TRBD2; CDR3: CASSRSGRPGETQYF; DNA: TGTGCCAGCAGTCGTAGCGGGAGGCCTGGGGAGACCCAGTACTTC
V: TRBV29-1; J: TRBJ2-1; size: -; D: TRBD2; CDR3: CSVELRLANSYNEQFF; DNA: TGCAGCGTTGAATTGAGACTAGCGAACTCCTACAATGAGCAGTTCTTC
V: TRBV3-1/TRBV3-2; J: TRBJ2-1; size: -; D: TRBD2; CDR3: CASSPHGTSVYNEQFF; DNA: TGTGCCAGCAGCCCCCACGGGACTAGCGTTTACAATGAGCAGTTCTTC
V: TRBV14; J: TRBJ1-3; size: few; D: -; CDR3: CASSQEYWYSGNTIYF; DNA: TGTGCCAGCAGCCAAGAGTACTGGTACTCTGGAAACACCATATATTTT
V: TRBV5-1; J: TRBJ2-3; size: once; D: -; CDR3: CASSWKLSGSTDTQYF; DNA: TGCGCCAGCAGCTGGAAGCTCAGCGGGAGCACAGATACGCAGTATTTT
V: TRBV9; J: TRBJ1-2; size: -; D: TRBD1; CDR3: CASSPQTGVGYGYTF; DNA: TGTGCCAGCAGCCCGCAGACAGGGGTGGGCTATGGCTACACCTTC
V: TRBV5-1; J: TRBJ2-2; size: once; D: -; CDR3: CASSLYRSNTGELFF; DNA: TGCGCCAGCAGCTTGTACAGATCGAACACCGGGGAGCTGTTTTTT
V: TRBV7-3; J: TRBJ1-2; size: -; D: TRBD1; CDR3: CASSLGDRSLYGYTF; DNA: TGTGCCAGCAGCTTAGGGGACAGGAGTCTCTATGGCTACACCTTC
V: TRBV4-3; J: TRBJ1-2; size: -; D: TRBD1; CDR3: CASSRARDRAYGYTF; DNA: TGCGCCAGCAGCCGAGCCCGGGACAGGGCTTATGGCTACACCTTC
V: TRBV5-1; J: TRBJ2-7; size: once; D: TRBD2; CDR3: CASSAVLAGASYEQYF; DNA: TGCGCCAGCAGCGCAGTACTAGCGGGAGCTTCCTACGAGCAGTACTTC
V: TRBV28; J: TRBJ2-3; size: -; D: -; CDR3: CASTTDPAGLDTDTQYF; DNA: TGTGCCAGCACCACCGATCCAGCGGGCCTCGACACAGATACGCAGTATTTT
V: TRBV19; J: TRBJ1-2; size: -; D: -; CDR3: CASRKDRTYYGYTF; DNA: TGTGCCAGTAGAAAAGACAGGACGTACTATGGCTACACCTTC
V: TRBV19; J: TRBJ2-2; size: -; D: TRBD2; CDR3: CASRILSGSAGELFF; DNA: TGTGCCAGTAGGATACTTAGCGGGAGTGCCGGGGAGCTGTTTTTT
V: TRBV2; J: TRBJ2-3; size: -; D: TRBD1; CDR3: CASSERQGADTQYF; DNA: TGTGCCAGCAGTGAAAGACAGGGTGCAGATACGCAGTATTTT
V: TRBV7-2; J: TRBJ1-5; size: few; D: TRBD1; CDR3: CASSLGQGQVFQPQHF; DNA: TGTGCCAGCAGCCTCGGACAGGGGCAGGTCTTTCAGCCCCAGCATTTT
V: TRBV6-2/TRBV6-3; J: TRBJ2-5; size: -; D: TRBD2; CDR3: CASSSAGLAEETQYF; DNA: TGTGCCAGCAGTTCCGCCGGACTAGCGGAAGAGACCCAGTACTTC
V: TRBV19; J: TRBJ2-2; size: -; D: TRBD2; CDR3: CASTHPGGASNTGELFF; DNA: TGTGCCAGTACCCACCCCGGGGGGGCCTCGAACACCGGGGAGCTGTTTTTT
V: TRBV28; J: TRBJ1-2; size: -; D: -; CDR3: CASSSLGYTF; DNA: TGTGCCAGCAGCTCTCTTGGCTACACCTTC
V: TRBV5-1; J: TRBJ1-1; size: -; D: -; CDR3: CASSSQGGGTEAFF; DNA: TGCGCCAGCAGCTCACAGGGTGGCGGCACTGAAGCTTTCTTT
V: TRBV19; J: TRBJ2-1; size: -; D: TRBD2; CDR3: CASSQTLGLAGGNEQFF; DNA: TGTGCCAGTAGCCAAACCCTCGGACTAGCGGGAGGCAATGAGCAGTTCTTC
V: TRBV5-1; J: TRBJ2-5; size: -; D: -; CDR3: CASNRDGLRGETQYF; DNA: TGCGCCAGCAACCGGGACGGATTAAGGGGGGAGACCCAGTACTTC
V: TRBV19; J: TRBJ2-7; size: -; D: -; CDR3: CASSRPRALSYEQYF; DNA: TGTGCCAGTAGTCGCCCCAGGGCGCTCTCCTACGAGCAGTACTTC
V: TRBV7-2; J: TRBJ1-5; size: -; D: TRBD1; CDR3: CASSLEGASGSQPQHF; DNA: TGTGCCAGCAGCTTAGAGGGGGCGAGTGGGAGTCAGCCCCAGCATTTT